This T cell receptor (beta chain) comes out of a study of CD8+CD57+ T cells in acquired aplastic anemia. Overall study context: When averaged, DNA from sorted CD4+ and CD8+ cells came to 3 to 4 ug.

Profiles of TCR beta VDJ and CDR3 were generated from a genomic DNA template. TCRdb called the reads again in MiXCR, with one record for every CDR3 protein. The sample includes tens of thousands of distinct CDR3 sequences, 60% to 80% of them seen just once. Study-level points and caveats: A significant difference in CD8+ Simpson's diversity between patients and controls was not found. Patients and controls had in common twenty-nine CD8+ CDR3 sequences.

The CDR3 sequence is 15 residues long. V dropped 6 bases and J dropped 2 bases, with 17 bases sitting between them. Germline V gives CDR1 MNHNS, CDR2 SASEGT. This clonotype was found many times. Its cognate antigen is unknown. CD8+CD57+ cell expansion, shown by flow cytometry, had occurred in the patients selected for sequencing. Every patient was diagnosed with severe acquired aplastic anemia. The chain combines TRBV6-1 with TRBJ2-7; D not resolved. The clonotype comes from a human donor with aplastic anemia. Specimen: sorted CD4+, CD8+, or CD8+CD57+ T cells (not recorded which) from PBMCs. CDR3 coding DNA: TGTGCCAGCAGGGCGAGGCCCTGGGCCACCTACGAGCAGTACTTC. Translating it yields CASRARPWATYEQYF.